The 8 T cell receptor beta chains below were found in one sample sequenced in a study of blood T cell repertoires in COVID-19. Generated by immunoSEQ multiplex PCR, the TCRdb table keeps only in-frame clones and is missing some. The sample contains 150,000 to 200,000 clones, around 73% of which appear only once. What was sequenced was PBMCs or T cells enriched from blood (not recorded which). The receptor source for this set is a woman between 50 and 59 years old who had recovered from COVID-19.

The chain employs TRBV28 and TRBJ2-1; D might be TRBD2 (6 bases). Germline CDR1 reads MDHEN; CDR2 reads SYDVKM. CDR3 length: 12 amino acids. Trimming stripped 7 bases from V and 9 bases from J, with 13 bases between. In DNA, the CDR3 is TGTGCCAGCATGACTAGTCAGTTTGAGCAGTTCTTC. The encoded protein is CASMTSQFEQFF. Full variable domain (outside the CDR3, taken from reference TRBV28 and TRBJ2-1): DVKVTQSSRYLVKRTGEKVFLECVQDMDHENMFWYRQDPGLGLRLIYFSYDVKMKEKGDIPEGYSVSREKKERFSLILESASTNQTSMYLCASMTSQFEQFFGPGTRLTVL.

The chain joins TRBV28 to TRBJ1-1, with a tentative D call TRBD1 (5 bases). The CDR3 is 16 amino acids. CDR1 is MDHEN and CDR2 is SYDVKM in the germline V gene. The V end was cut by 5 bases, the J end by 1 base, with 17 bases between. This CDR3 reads CASSPSAAGGNTEAFF. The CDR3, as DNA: TGTGCCAGCAGTCCCTCCGCGGCGGGGGGGAACACTGAAGCTTTCTTT.

The CDR3 protein is CASSSGQAHSLQMETQYF. In DNA form, the CDR3 reads TGTGCCAGCAGCTCGGGACAGGCTCATTCTTTACAAATGGAGACCCAGTACTTC. The V call is TRBV5-4, the J call TRBJ2-5; 8 nucleotides match TRBD1. CDR3 length: 18 residues. Germline V gene lookup returns CDR1 SGHNT and CDR2 YYREEE (reference sequence). Unmatched junction bases numbered 18, after V lost 3 bases and J lost 5 bases.

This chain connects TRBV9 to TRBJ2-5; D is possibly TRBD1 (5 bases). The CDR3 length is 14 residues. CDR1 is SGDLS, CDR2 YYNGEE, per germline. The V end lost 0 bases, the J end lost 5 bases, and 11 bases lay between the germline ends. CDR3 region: CASSVGARGETQYF. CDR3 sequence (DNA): TGTGCCAGCAGCGTAGGAGCAAGGGGCGAGACCCAGTACTTC.

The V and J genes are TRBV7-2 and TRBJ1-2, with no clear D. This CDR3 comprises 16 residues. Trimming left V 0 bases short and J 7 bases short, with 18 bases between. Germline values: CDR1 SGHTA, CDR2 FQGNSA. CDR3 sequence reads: CASSLAGGGQSRGYTF. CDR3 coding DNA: TGTGCCAGCAGCTTAGCGGGCGGAGGGCAGTCTCGTGGCTACACCTTC.

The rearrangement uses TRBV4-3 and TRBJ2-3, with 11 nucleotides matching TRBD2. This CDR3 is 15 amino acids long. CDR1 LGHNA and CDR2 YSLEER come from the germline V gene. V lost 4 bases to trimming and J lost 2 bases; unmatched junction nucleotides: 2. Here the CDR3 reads CASSPGLADTDTQYF. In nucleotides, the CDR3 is TGCGCCAGCAGCCCGGGACTAGCGGACACAGATACGCAGTATTTT.

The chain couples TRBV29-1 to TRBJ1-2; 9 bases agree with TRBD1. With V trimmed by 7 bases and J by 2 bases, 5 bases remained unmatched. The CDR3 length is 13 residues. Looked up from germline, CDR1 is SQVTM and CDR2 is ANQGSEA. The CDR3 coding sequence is TGCAGCGCTCGAGGACAGGGGAACTATGGCTACACCTTC. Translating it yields CSARGQGNYGYTF.

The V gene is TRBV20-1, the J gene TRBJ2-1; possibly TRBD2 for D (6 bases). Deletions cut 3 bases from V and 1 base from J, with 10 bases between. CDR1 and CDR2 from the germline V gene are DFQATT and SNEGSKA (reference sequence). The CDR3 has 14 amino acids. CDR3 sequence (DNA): TGCAGTGCTAGTCCCGGGAGTTCCTACAATGAGCAGTTCTTC. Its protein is CSASPGSSYNEQFF.